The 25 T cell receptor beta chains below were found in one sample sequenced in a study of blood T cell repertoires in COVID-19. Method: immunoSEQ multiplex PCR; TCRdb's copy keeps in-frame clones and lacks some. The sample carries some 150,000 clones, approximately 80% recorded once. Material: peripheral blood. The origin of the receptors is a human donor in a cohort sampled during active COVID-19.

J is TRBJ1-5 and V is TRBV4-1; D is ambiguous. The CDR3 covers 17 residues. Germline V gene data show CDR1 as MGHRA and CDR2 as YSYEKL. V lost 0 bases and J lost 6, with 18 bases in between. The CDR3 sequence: CASSQEYLAGGIQPQHF. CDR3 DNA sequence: TGCGCCAGCAGCCAAGAGTACCTGGCCGGAGGTATTCAGCCCCAGCATTTT.

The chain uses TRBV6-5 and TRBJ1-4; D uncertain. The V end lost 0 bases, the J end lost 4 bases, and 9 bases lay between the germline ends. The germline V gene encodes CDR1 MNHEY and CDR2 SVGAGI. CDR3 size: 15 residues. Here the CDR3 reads CASSYSSGLNEKLFF. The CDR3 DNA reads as TGTGCCAGCAGTTACTCGAGTGGGCTTAATGAAAAACTGTTTTTT.

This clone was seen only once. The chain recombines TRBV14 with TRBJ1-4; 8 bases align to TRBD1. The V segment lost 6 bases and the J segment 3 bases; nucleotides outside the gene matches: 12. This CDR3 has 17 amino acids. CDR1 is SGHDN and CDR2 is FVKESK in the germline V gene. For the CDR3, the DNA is TGTGCCAGCAGGAGTACGGGACAGGTCGGGGCTAATGAAAAACTGTTTTTT. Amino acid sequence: CASRSTGQVGANEKLFF.

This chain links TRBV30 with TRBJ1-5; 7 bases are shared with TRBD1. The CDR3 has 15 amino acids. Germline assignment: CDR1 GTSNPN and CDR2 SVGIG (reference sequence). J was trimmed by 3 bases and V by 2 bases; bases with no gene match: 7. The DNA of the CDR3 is TGTGCCTGGAGTTCTCGACAGGGATTCAATCAGCCCCAGCATTTT. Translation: CAWSSRQGFNQPQHF.

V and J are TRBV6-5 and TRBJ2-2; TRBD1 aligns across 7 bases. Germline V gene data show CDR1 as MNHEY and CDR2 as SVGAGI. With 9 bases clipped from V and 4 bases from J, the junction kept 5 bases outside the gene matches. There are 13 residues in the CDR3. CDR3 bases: TGTGCCAGTCAGACAGGGTCCACCGGGGAGCTGTTTTTT. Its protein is CASQTGSTGELFF.

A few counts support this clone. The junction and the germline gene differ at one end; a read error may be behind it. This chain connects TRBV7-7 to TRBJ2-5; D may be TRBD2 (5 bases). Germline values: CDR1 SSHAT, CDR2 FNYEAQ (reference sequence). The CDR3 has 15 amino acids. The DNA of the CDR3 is TGTGCTAGCAGCTTAGGGCGGACTTACCAAGAGACCCAGTACTTC. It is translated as CASSLGRTYQETQYF.

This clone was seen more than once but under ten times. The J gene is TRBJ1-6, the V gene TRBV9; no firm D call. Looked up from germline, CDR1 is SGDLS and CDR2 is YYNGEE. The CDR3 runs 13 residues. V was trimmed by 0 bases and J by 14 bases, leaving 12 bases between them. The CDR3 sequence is CASSVGSREALHF. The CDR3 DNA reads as TGTGCCAGCAGCGTAGGGAGTCGGGAGGCCCTCCACTTT. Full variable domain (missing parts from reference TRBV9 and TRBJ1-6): DSGVTQTPKHLITATGQRVTLRCSPRSGDLSVYWYQQSLDQGLQFLIQYYNGEERAKGNILERFSAQQFPDLHSELNLSSLELGDSALYFCASSVGSREALHFGNGTRLTVT.

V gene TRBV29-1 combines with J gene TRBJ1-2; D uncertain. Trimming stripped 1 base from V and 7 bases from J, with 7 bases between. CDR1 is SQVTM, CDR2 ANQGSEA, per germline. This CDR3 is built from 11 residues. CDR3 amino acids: CSVEGETGYTF. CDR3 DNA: TGCAGCGTTGAAGGGGAGACTGGCTACACCTTC.

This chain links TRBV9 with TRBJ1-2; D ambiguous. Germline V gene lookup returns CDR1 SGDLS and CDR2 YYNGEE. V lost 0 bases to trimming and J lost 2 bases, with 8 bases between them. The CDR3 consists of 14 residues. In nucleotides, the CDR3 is TGTGCCAGCAGCGTAGCGGAGGCCAACTATGGCTACACCTTC. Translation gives CASSVAEANYGYTF.

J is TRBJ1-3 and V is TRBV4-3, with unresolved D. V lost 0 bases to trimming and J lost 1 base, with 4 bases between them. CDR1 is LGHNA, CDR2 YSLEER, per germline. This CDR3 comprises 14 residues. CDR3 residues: CASSQDQSGNTIYF. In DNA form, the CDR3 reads TGCGCCAGCAGCCAAGATCAGTCTGGAAACACCATATATTTT.

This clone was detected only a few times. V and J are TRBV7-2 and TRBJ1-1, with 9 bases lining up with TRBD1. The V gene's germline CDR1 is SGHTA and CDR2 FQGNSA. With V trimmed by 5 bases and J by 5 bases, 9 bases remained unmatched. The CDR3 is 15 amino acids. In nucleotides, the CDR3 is TGTGCCAGCAGCGTGTCCGGGACAGGGATTACTGAAGCTTTCTTT. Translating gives CASSVSGTGITEAFF. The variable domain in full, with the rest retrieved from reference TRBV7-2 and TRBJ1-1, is GAGVSQSPSNKVTEKGKDVELRCDPISGHTALYWYRQSLGQGLEFLIYFQGNSAPDKSGLPSDRFSAERTGGSVSTLTIQRTQQEDSAVYLCASSVSGTGITEAFFGQGTRLTVV.

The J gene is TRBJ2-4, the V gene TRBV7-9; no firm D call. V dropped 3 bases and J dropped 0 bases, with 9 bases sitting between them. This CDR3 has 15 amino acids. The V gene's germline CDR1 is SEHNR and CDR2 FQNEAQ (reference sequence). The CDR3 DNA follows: TGTGCCAGCAGCTTGCAAGCATTAGCCAAAAACATTCAGTACTTC. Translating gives CASSLQALAKNIQYF.

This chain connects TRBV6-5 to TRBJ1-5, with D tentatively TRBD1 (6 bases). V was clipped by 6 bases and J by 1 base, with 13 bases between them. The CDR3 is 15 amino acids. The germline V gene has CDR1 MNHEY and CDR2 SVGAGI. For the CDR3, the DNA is TGTGCCAGCAGAGAGATAGACAGGAGCAATCAGCCCCAGCATTTT. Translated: CASREIDRSNQPQHF.

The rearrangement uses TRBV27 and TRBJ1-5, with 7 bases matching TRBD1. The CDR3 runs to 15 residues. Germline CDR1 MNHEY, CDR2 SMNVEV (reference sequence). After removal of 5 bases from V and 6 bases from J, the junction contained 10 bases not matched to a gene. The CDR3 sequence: CASSVGTVEGQPQHF. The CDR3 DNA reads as TGTGCCAGCAGTGTCGGGACAGTCGAGGGTCAGCCCCAGCATTTT.

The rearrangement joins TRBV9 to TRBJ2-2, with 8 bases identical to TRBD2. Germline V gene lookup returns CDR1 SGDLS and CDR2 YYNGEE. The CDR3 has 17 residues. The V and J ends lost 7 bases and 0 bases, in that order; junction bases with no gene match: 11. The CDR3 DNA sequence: TGTGCCAGCTCAGGTACCGGGGGGGCCACGAACACCGGGGAGCTGTTTTTT. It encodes CASSGTGGATNTGELFF.

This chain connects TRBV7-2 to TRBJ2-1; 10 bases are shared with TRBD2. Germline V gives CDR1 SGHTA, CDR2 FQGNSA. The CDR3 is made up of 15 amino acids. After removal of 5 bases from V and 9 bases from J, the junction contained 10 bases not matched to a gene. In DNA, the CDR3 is TGTGCCAGCAGCCAACTAGCGGGGATACCCGTTGAGCAGTTCTTC. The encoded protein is CASSQLAGIPVEQFF.

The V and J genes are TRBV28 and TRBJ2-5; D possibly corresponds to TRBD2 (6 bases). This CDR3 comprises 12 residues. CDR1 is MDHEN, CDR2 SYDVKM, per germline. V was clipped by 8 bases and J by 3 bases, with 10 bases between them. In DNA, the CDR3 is TGTGCCAGCCTTCGCGGGAAAGAGACCCAGTACTTC. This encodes CASLRGKETQYF.

Here the CDR3 reads CASARGREQPQHF. DNA for the CDR3: TGTGCCAGCGCGCGGGGTCGGGAACAGCCCCAGCATTTT. The genes are TRBV19 and TRBJ1-5; D not resolved. The ends were cut back, 9 bases at V and 7 bases at J, with 16 bases in the middle. In germline, CDR1 is LNHDA, CDR2 SQIVND (reference sequence). The CDR3 is made up of 13 amino acids.

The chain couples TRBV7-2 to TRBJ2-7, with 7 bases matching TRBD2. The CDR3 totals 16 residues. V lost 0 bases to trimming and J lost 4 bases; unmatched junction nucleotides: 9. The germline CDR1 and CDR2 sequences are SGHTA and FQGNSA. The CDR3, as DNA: TGTGCCAGCAGCTTAGCGCGGGGGATCCAGCGTTACGAGCAGTACTTC. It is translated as CASSLARGIQRYEQYF.

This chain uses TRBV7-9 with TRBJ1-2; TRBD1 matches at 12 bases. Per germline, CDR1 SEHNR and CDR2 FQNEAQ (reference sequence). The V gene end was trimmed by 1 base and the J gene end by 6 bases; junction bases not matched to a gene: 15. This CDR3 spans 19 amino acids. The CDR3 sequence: CASSLVGLGQGASTDGYTF. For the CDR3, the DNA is TGTGCCAGCAGCTTAGTCGGGCTGGGACAGGGGGCATCAACGGATGGCTACACCTTC.

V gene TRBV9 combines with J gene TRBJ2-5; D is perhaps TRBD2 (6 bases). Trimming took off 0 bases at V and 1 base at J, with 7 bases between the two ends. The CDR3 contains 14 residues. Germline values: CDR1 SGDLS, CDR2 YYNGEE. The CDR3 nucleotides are TGTGCCAGCAGCGTAGGGACTACCCAAGAGACCCAGTACTTC. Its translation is CASSVGTTQETQYF.

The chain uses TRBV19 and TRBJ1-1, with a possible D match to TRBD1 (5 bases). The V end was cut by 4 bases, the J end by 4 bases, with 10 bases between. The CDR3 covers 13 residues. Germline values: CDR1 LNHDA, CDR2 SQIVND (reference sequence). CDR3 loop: CASSRGRSTEAFF. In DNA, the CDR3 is TGTGCCAGTAGTAGGGGGAGGAGCACTGAAGCTTTCTTT. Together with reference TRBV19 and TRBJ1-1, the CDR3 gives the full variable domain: DGGITQSPKYLFRKEGQNVTLSCEQNLNHDAMYWYRQDPGQGLRLIYYSQIVNDFQKGDIAEGYSVSREKKESFPLTVTSAQKNPTAFYLCASSRGRSTEAFFGQGTRLTVV.

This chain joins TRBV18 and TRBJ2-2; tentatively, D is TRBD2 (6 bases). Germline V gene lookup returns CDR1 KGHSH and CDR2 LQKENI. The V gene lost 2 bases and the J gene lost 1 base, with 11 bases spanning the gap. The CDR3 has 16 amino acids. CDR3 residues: CASSPGRGMNTGELFF. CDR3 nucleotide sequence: TGTGCCAGCTCACCAGGCCGGGGGATGAACACCGGGGAGCTGTTTTTT.

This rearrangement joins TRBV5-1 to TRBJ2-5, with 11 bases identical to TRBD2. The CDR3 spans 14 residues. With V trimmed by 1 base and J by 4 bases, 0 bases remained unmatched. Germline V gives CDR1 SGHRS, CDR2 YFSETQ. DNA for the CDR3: TGCGCCAGCAGCTTGACTAGCGGGGGAGAGACCCAGTACTTC. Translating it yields CASSLTSGGETQYF.

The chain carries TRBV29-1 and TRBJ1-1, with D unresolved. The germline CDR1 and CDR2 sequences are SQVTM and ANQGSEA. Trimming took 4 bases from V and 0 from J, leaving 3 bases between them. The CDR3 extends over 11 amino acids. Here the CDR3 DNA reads TGCAGCGTTGTCTTGAACACTGAAGCTTTCTTT. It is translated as CSVVLNTEAFF.